The rows below give T cell receptor beta chains drawn from one sample of a study of cytomegalovirus exposure and HLA in healthy donors. TCRdb keeps only in-frame clones here, not all; method: immunoSEQ multiplex PCR. This sample has roughly 50,000 clones; roughly 90% occur once, and the top ten carry 1% to 1.2%. Sequenced input: PBMCs. These receptors all come from a man aged 18 to 29 in good health and CMV-seronegative. CDR3s include the opening cysteine and the closing phenylalanine or tryptophan. The D gene is left open where the match is weak. For some rows the clone size is stated as once, few or many, or as a class when expanded; others skip it.

v_call: TRBV6-6; clone_size: NA; d_call: TRBD1; cdr3_length: 13; j_call: TRBJ2-5; cdr3_nt: TGTGCCAGCAACCCTACAGGGGTCGGGACCCAGTACTTC; cdr3_aa: CASNPTGVGTQYF
v_call: TRBV27; clone_size: once; d_call: TRBD2; cdr3_length: 16; j_call: TRBJ2-1; cdr3_nt: TGTGCCAGCAGTCCGTACTCAGCGGGAGATCAGAATGAGCAGTTCTTC; cdr3_aa: CASSPYSAGDQNEQFF
v_call: TRBV4-1; clone_size: NA; d_call: NA; cdr3_length: 15; j_call: TRBJ2-7; cdr3_nt: TGCGCCAGCCGGCCCTCGGGGATCGTAGGTGGCGAGCAGTACTTC; cdr3_aa: CASRPSGIVGGEQYF
v_call: TRBV19; clone_size: few; d_call: NA; cdr3_length: 15; j_call: TRBJ1-5; cdr3_nt: TGTGCCAGTAGTTATGGGGGACATAGCAATCAGCCCCAGCATTTT; cdr3_aa: CASSYGGHSNQPQHF
v_call: TRBV27; clone_size: NA; d_call: TRBD2; cdr3_length: 15; j_call: TRBJ2-7; cdr3_nt: TGTGCCAGCAGTTCAGGACTAGCGGGAGCATCCGAGCAGTACTTC; cdr3_aa: CASSSGLAGASEQYF
v_call: TRBV5-1; clone_size: NA; d_call: TRBD1; cdr3_length: 15; j_call: TRBJ1-2; cdr3_nt: TGCGCCAGCAGCGAGCAAGGACAGGGAGACTATGGCTACACCTTC; cdr3_aa: CASSEQGQGDYGYTF
v_call: TRBV18; clone_size: once; d_call: NA; cdr3_length: 13; j_call: TRBJ2-1; cdr3_nt: TGTGCCAGCTCACCACCGGGCAGGAATGAGCAGTTCTTC; cdr3_aa: CASSPPGRNEQFF
v_call: TRBV11-2; clone_size: NA; d_call: NA; cdr3_length: 12; j_call: TRBJ2-7; cdr3_nt: TGTGCCAGCAGCCCCCAGGTCTACGAGCAGTACTTC; cdr3_aa: CASSPQVYEQYF
v_call: TRBV5-8; clone_size: NA; d_call: NA; cdr3_length: 15; j_call: TRBJ2-3; cdr3_nt: TGTGCCAGCAGCTTGTTCGGCGGCCTCACAGATACGCAGTATTTT; cdr3_aa: CASSLFGGLTDTQYF
v_call: TRBV7-9; clone_size: few; d_call: TRBD1; cdr3_length: 15; j_call: TRBJ1-2; cdr3_nt: TGTGCCAGCAGCCAGAGCGGGACAGGGCTCTATGGCTACACCTTC; cdr3_aa: CASSQSGTGLYGYTF
v_call: TRBV7-9; clone_size: NA; d_call: NA; cdr3_length: 13; j_call: TRBJ2-5; cdr3_nt: TGTGCCAGCAGCGAGGGACACGGAGAGACCCAGTACTTC; cdr3_aa: CASSEGHGETQYF
v_call: TRBV5-6; clone_size: NA; d_call: TRBD1; cdr3_length: 13; j_call: TRBJ1-2; cdr3_nt: TGTGCCAGCAGCTGGAGGGACAGCTATGGCTACACCTTC; cdr3_aa: CASSWRDSYGYTF
v_call: TRBV2; clone_size: NA; d_call: NA; cdr3_length: 13; j_call: TRBJ2-3; cdr3_nt: TGTGCCAGCCCTAGAAGAGTCACAGATACGCAGTATTTT; cdr3_aa: CASPRRVTDTQYF
v_call: TRBV7-9; clone_size: NA; d_call: TRBD2; cdr3_length: 16; j_call: TRBJ2-1; cdr3_nt: TGTGCCAGCAGCCCACCTAGCGGTCGTTTTACCGGTGAGCAGTTCTTC; cdr3_aa: CASSPPSGRFTGEQFF
v_call: TRBV4-3; clone_size: NA; d_call: NA; cdr3_length: 15; j_call: TRBJ2-7; cdr3_nt: TGCGCCAGCAGCCAAGATCCCCAGGCGCCTTACGAGCAGTACTTC; cdr3_aa: CASSQDPQAPYEQYF
v_call: TRBV30; clone_size: NA; d_call: TRBD2; cdr3_length: 14; j_call: TRBJ2-7; cdr3_nt: TGTGCCTGGCCGGGGATGGCGGGAGGGCCTTCCCAGTACTTC; cdr3_aa: CAWPGMAGGPSQYF
v_call: TRBV18; clone_size: few; d_call: NA; cdr3_length: 16; j_call: TRBJ2-1; cdr3_nt: TGTGCCAGCTCACCAATGACCCAGGGGATGCGGAATGAGCAGTTCTTC; cdr3_aa: CASSPMTQGMRNEQFF
v_call: TRBV2; clone_size: NA; d_call: NA; cdr3_length: 14; j_call: TRBJ2-7; cdr3_nt: TGTGCCAGCAGAAACCGGGACAATTCCTACGAGCAGTACTTC; cdr3_aa: CASRNRDNSYEQYF
v_call: TRBV19; clone_size: NA; d_call: TRBD1; cdr3_length: 18; j_call: TRBJ2-6; cdr3_nt: TGTGCCAGTAGTATCGCAGGACAGGGGTTTTCCGGGGCCAACGTCCTGACTTTC; cdr3_aa: CASSIAGQGFSGANVLTF
v_call: TRBV29-1; clone_size: NA; d_call: NA; cdr3_length: 11; j_call: TRBJ2-7; cdr3_nt: TGCAGCGCCAGGGCCCCCTACGAGCAGTACTTC; cdr3_aa: CSARAPYEQYF
v_call: TRBV9; clone_size: NA; d_call: NA; cdr3_length: 14; j_call: TRBJ1-1; cdr3_nt: TGTGCCAGCAGCGTCGGAGATCATTGGCCTGAAGCTTTCTTT; cdr3_aa: CASSVGDHWPEAFF
v_call: TRBV9; clone_size: NA; d_call: NA; cdr3_length: 15; j_call: TRBJ2-5; cdr3_nt: TGTGCCAGCAGCGTAGGCTTAACCCTAAAAGAGACCCAGTACTTC; cdr3_aa: CASSVGLTLKETQYF
v_call: TRBV18; clone_size: NA; d_call: NA; cdr3_length: 14; j_call: TRBJ2-3; cdr3_nt: TGTGCCAGCTCACCAGTCACTAGCACAGATACGCAGTATTTT; cdr3_aa: CASSPVTSTDTQYF
v_call: TRBV6-1; clone_size: once; d_call: TRBD2; cdr3_length: 15; j_call: TRBJ2-1; cdr3_nt: TGTGCCAGCAGTGTAATAGCGGGCCAAGGGGATGAGCAGTTCTTC; cdr3_aa: CASSVIAGQGDEQFF
v_call: TRBV5-6; clone_size: NA; d_call: TRBD2; cdr3_length: 15; j_call: TRBJ2-1; cdr3_nt: TGTGCCAGCAGCTTCGGACTAGCGGACTACAATGAGCAGTTCTTC; cdr3_aa: CASSFGLADYNEQFF
v_call: TRBV7-2; clone_size: NA; d_call: TRBD2; cdr3_length: 17; j_call: TRBJ2-1; cdr3_nt: TGTGCCAGCAGCTTAGTGTGGCTAGCGGGAGGGCTTCGGGAGCAGTTCTTC; cdr3_aa: CASSLVWLAGGLREQFF
v_call: TRBV6-5; clone_size: NA; d_call: TRBD2; cdr3_length: 15; j_call: TRBJ2-3; cdr3_nt: TGTGCCAGCAGTCAAACTAGCGGGAGCACAGATACGCAGTATTTT; cdr3_aa: CASSQTSGSTDTQYF
v_call: TRBV6-1; clone_size: NA; d_call: TRBD1; cdr3_length: 11; j_call: TRBJ2-1; cdr3_nt: TGTGCCAGCGACAGGGCCAATGAGCAGTTCTTC; cdr3_aa: CASDRANEQFF
v_call: TRBV11-3; clone_size: NA; d_call: NA; cdr3_length: 15; j_call: TRBJ2-7; cdr3_nt: TGTGCCAGCAGCTTTCGTGGGAGTCTCTCCTACGAGCAGTACTTC; cdr3_aa: CASSFRGSLSYEQYF
v_call: TRBV20-1; clone_size: NA; d_call: NA; cdr3_length: 11; j_call: TRBJ2-7; cdr3_nt: TGCAGTGCTTGGGGGCCAGGCGAGCAGTACTTC; cdr3_aa: CSAWGPGEQYF
v_call: TRBV2; clone_size: NA; d_call: NA; cdr3_length: 14; j_call: TRBJ1-1; cdr3_nt: TGTGCCAGCAGTGAACAGGGAATGAACACTGAAGCTTTCTTT; cdr3_aa: CASSEQGMNTEAFF
v_call: TRBV27; clone_size: NA; d_call: TRBD1; cdr3_length: 15; j_call: TRBJ2-2; cdr3_nt: TGTGCCAGCAACCGACAGGGGGCCGCGGTCGGGGAGCTGTTTTTT; cdr3_aa: CASNRQGAAVGELFF
v_call: TRBV6-6; clone_size: NA; d_call: NA; cdr3_length: 11; j_call: TRBJ2-1; cdr3_nt: TGTGCCAGCGCGGAGGTTAATGAGCAGTTCTTC; cdr3_aa: CASAEVNEQFF
v_call: TRBV19; clone_size: NA; d_call: TRBD1; cdr3_length: 13; j_call: TRBJ1-1; cdr3_nt: TGTGCCAGTAGGGCCACAGGGGTTACTGAAGCTTTCTTT; cdr3_aa: CASRATGVTEAFF
v_call: TRBV7-2; clone_size: once; d_call: NA; cdr3_length: 17; j_call: TRBJ2-3; cdr3_nt: TGTGCCAGCAGCTTAGGAGAGATTGCCCCCCCTATTGGTACGCAGTATTTT; cdr3_aa: CASSLGEIAPPIGTQYF
v_call: TRBV5-8; clone_size: NA; d_call: NA; cdr3_length: 12; j_call: TRBJ1-5; cdr3_nt: TGTGCCAGCAGCTGGGGGCCGCGCGCAGTGCATTTT; cdr3_aa: CASSWGPRAVHF
v_call: TRBV7-2; clone_size: NA; d_call: TRBD2; cdr3_length: 14; j_call: TRBJ2-1; cdr3_nt: TGTGCCAGCAGCTTAGGACTAGCTGTCAATGAGCAGTTCTTC; cdr3_aa: CASSLGLAVNEQFF
v_call: TRBV27; clone_size: few; d_call: NA; cdr3_length: 14; j_call: TRBJ2-3; cdr3_nt: TGTGCCAGCAGCCCCGGGAGTGGGTCAGATACGCAGTATTTT; cdr3_aa: CASSPGSGSDTQYF
v_call: TRBV7-8; clone_size: NA; d_call: NA; cdr3_length: 15; j_call: TRBJ2-1; cdr3_nt: TGTGCCAGCAGCTTAGTAGCGGAACTCTACAATGAGCAGTTCTTC; cdr3_aa: CASSLVAELYNEQFF
v_call: TRBV30; clone_size: NA; d_call: NA; cdr3_length: 13; j_call: TRBJ2-5; cdr3_nt: TGTGCCTGGAGTTACGGGGGTTCAGAGACCCAGTACTTC; cdr3_aa: CAWSYGGSETQYF
v_call: TRBV7-9; clone_size: NA; d_call: TRBD1; cdr3_length: 15; j_call: TRBJ1-5; cdr3_nt: TGTGCCAGCAGCAACGGACAGGGTTCTCTTCAGCCCCAGCATTTT; cdr3_aa: CASSNGQGSLQPQHF
v_call: TRBV5-3; clone_size: NA; d_call: TRBD2; cdr3_length: 16; j_call: TRBJ2-5; cdr3_nt: TGTGCCAGAAGCCACCGACTAGCGGGAATACAAGAGACCCAGTACTTC; cdr3_aa: CARSHRLAGIQETQYF
v_call: TRBV19; clone_size: NA; d_call: TRBD1; cdr3_length: 15; j_call: TRBJ2-2; cdr3_nt: TGTGCCAGTAGCCTACAGACAGGGGTTGTCGGGGAGCTGTTTTTT; cdr3_aa: CASSLQTGVVGELFF
v_call: TRBV5-1; clone_size: NA; d_call: NA; cdr3_length: 15; j_call: TRBJ2-1; cdr3_nt: TGCGCCAGCAGCCCGGGTTCGCAGCTTCTCAATGAGCAGTTCTTC; cdr3_aa: CASSPGSQLLNEQFF
v_call: TRBV28; clone_size: NA; d_call: NA; cdr3_length: 12; j_call: TRBJ1-2; cdr3_nt: TGTGCCACCAGCCCGGACATGCGAGGCTACACCTTC; cdr3_aa: CATSPDMRGYTF
v_call: TRBV27; clone_size: NA; d_call: TRBD1; cdr3_length: 14; j_call: TRBJ2-2; cdr3_nt: TGTGCCAGCAGTTTTTACAGGGGCACCGGGGAGCTGTTTTTT; cdr3_aa: CASSFYRGTGELFF
v_call: TRBV5-6; clone_size: NA; d_call: NA; cdr3_length: 13; j_call: TRBJ1-5; cdr3_nt: TGTGCCAGCAGCCCTGGGCCAAGTCAGCCCCAGCATTTT; cdr3_aa: CASSPGPSQPQHF
v_call: TRBV4-3; clone_size: NA; d_call: TRBD2; cdr3_length: 15; j_call: TRBJ2-7; cdr3_nt: TGCGCCGGCAGCCAAGAACCGGGACTAGCAGGCGAGCAGTACTTC; cdr3_aa: CAGSQEPGLAGEQYF
v_call: TRBV4-1; clone_size: NA; d_call: TRBD1; cdr3_length: 18; j_call: TRBJ2-7; cdr3_nt: TGCGCCAGCAGCCAAGATCTTACCCGGGACAGGGGTAGACACGAGCAGTACTTC; cdr3_aa: CASSQDLTRDRGRHEQYF
v_call: TRBV23-1; clone_size: NA; d_call: NA; cdr3_length: 14; j_call: TRBJ2-7; cdr3_nt: TGCGCCAGCAGTCTTCGCGTTTACTCCTACGAGCAGTACTTC; cdr3_aa: CASSLRVYSYEQYF
v_call: TRBV6-1; clone_size: NA; d_call: TRBD1; cdr3_length: 16; j_call: TRBJ2-7; cdr3_nt: TGTGCCAGCAGTGAAGCGGGACAGGGGGCACCCTACGAGCAGTACTTC; cdr3_aa: CASSEAGQGAPYEQYF
v_call: TRBV7-8; clone_size: few; d_call: TRBD2; cdr3_length: 13; j_call: TRBJ2-1; cdr3_nt: TGTGCCAGTAAAAGGACTAGCGGTTATGAGCAGTTCTTC; cdr3_aa: CASKRTSGYEQFF
v_call: TRBV5-1; clone_size: NA; d_call: TRBD2; cdr3_length: 15; j_call: TRBJ2-1; cdr3_nt: TGCGCCAGCAGCTTGGTGTCGGGAGGGTCCAATGAGCAGTTCTTC; cdr3_aa: CASSLVSGGSNEQFF
v_call: TRBV28; clone_size: NA; d_call: NA; cdr3_length: 12; j_call: TRBJ1-2; cdr3_nt: TGTGCCAGCAGAGCAGGGGTCTATGGCTACACCTTC; cdr3_aa: CASRAGVYGYTF